The next 4 T cell receptor beta chains were all read from a single sample in a study of cytomegalovirus exposure and HLA in healthy donors. The study ran its PCR with 60 Vbeta and 13 Jbeta primers. Assay: immunoSEQ multiplex PCR; the TCRdb copy retains only in-frame clones and omits some. The data show around 150,000 clones, around 84% seen once. Specimen: PBMCs. These receptors came from a man aged 45 to 65 in good health and CMV-seronegative.

This chain links TRBV19 with TRBJ2-7, with D possibly being TRBD2 (6 bases). There are 12 residues in the CDR3. Trimming removed 5 bases from V and 6 bases from J, with 11 bases in between. CDR1 is LNHDA and CDR2 is SQIVND in the germline V gene (reference sequence). CDR3 loop: CASSRTSTEQYF. The CDR3 nucleotides are TGTGCCAGTAGTCGAACTAGCACCGAGCAGTACTTC.

This chain uses TRBV5-4 with TRBJ2-7; 8 nucleotides agree with TRBD1. CDR1 is SGHNT and CDR2 is YYREEE in the germline V gene (reference sequence). V trimming: 4 bases; J trimming: 2 bases; junction bases outside the gene matches: 5. The CDR3 is 14 residues long. CDR3 nucleotide sequence: TGTGCCAGCAGCACGGGACAGGACACCTACGAGCAGTACTTC. Encoded protein: CASSTGQDTYEQYF.

With respect to this clone: An end of the junction differs from the germline gene, which may be a read error. CDR3 residues: CSSGFPGYGYTF. CDR3 DNA: TGTTCCAGCGGATTCCCAGGGTATGGCTACACCTTC. This rearrangement joins TRBV7-9 to TRBJ1-2, with a possible D match to TRBD1 (5 bases). The V gene's germline CDR1 is SEHNR and CDR2 FQNEAQ (reference sequence). CDR3 length: 12 amino acids.

The chain links TRBV2 to TRBJ2-7; 7 bases line up with TRBD2. V lost 6 bases to trimming and J lost 3 bases; unmatched junction nucleotides: 8. Germline CDR1 and CDR2: SNHLY and FYNNEI. CDR3 length: 14 amino acids. The CDR3 coding sequence is TGTGCCAGCAGCGAACAGCGGGATCTCTACGAGCAGTACTTC. Translation: CASSEQRDLYEQYF.